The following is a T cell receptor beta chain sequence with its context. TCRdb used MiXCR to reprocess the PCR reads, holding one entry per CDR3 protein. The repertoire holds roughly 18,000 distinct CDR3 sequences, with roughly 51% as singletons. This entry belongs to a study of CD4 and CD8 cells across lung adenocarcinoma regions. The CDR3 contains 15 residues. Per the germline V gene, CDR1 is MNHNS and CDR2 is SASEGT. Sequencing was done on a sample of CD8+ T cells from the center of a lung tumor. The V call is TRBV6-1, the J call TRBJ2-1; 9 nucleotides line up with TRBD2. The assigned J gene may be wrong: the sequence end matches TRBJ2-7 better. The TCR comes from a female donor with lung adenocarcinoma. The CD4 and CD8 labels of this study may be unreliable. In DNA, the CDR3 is TGTGCCAGCACCGGGTCTGGCGGGAGGGCGAGGGAGCAGTACTTC. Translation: CASTGSGGRAREQYF.